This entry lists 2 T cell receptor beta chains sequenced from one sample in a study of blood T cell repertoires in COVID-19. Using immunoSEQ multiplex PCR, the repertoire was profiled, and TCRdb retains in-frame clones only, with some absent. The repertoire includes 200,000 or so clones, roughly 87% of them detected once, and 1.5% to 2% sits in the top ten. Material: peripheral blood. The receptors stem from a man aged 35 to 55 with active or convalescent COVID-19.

CDR3 protein: CASSVFGTGISGNTIYF. CDR3 bases: TGTGCCAGCAGTGTGTTTGGGACAGGGATCTCTGGAAACACCATATATTTT. The chain recombines TRBV2 with TRBJ1-3, with 9 bases fitting TRBD1. The CDR3 covers 17 residues. Germline CDR1 SNHLY, CDR2 FYNNEI. The V and J ends lost 4 bases and 0 bases, in that order; junction bases with no gene match: 7.

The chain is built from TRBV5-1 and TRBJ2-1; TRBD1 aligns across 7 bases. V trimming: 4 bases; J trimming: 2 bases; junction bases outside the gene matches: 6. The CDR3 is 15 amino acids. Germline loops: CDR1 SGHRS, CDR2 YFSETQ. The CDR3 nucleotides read TGCGCCAGCAGCGCGAGACAGGGAACCTACAATGAGCAGTTCTTC. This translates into CASSARQGTYNEQFF.